Listed below are T cell receptor beta chains from one sample, sequenced in a study of shared clonotypes between healthy human individuals. The repertoire was sequenced with immunoSEQ multiplex PCR; TCRdb's copy has only in-frame clones and lacks some. The top ten hold 1.5% to 2% of the sample, which has about 680,000 clones, around 67% seen once. The material sequenced was memory CD4+ T cells sorted from blood. These receptor sequences come from a woman in her 30s in good health. Both conserved end residues are part of each CDR3. Fields, in order: J gene, clone size, V gene, CDR3 protein. Only some rows state a clone size, as once, few, many or a class for expanded clones.

J gene: TRBJ2-7
clone size: .
V gene: TRBV6-1
CDR3 protein: CASSSPGTGKDEQYF

J gene: TRBJ1-3
clone size: .
V gene: TRBV28
CDR3 protein: CASSLSGGGNTIYF

J gene: TRBJ2-1
clone size: few
V gene: TRBV6-6
CDR3 protein: CASTGTLAGAYNEQFF

J gene: TRBJ2-1
clone size: .
V gene: TRBV5-4
CDR3 protein: CASSFTAGIYNEQFF

J gene: TRBJ2-1
clone size: once
V gene: TRBV20-1
CDR3 protein: CSAFRNEQFF

J gene: TRBJ2-5
clone size: few
V gene: TRBV6-1
CDR3 protein: CASRIIGQGKTQYF

J gene: TRBJ1-1
clone size: .
V gene: TRBV29-1
CDR3 protein: CSERGAGGAGNTEAFF

J gene: TRBJ1-1
clone size: .
V gene: TRBV2
CDR3 protein: CASDLQGAPTEAFF

J gene: TRBJ2-3
clone size: few
V gene: TRBV28
CDR3 protein: CASSYGGSTDTQYF

J gene: TRBJ2-1
clone size: .
V gene: TRBV6-5
CDR3 protein: CASSYLHEQFF

J gene: TRBJ1-4
clone size: .
V gene: TRBV28
CDR3 protein: CASSPPQHFSNEKLFF

J gene: TRBJ2-7
clone size: .
V gene: TRBV10-3
CDR3 protein: CAISDPGQGGSYEQYF

J gene: .
clone size: once
V gene: TRBV19
CDR3 protein: CASSIAEGFPYEQYF

J gene: TRBJ2-1
clone size: .
V gene: TRBV7-9
CDR3 protein: CASSLGTGTGDYNEQFF

J gene: TRBJ1-2
clone size: many
V gene: TRBV6-5
CDR3 protein: CASSYLTGRPYGYTF

J gene: TRBJ2-5
clone size: .
V gene: TRBV5-6
CDR3 protein: CASSTPGVGETQYF

J gene: TRBJ2-2
clone size: .
V gene: TRBV5-6
CDR3 protein: CASSLFQGANTGELFF

J gene: TRBJ2-5
clone size: .
V gene: TRBV14
CDR3 protein: CASRGDAETQYF

J gene: TRBJ2-1
clone size: .
V gene: TRBV28
CDR3 protein: CASRQEYEQFF

J gene: TRBJ2-5
clone size: .
V gene: TRBV15
CDR3 protein: CATRTGLPQETQYF

J gene: TRBJ1-3
clone size: few
V gene: TRBV28
CDR3 protein: CASSSYRDRGRTGNTIYF

J gene: TRBJ2-7
clone size: .
V gene: TRBV7-8
CDR3 protein: CASSLSYEQYF

J gene: TRBJ1-3
clone size: .
V gene: TRBV28
CDR3 protein: CASSLSAGNTIYF

J gene: TRBJ2-3
clone size: .
V gene: TRBV10-3
CDR3 protein: CAISGTMGADTQYF

J gene: TRBJ2-7
clone size: .
V gene: TRBV5-1
CDR3 protein: CASSQAPPGLALIGPYEQYF

J gene: TRBJ2-1
clone size: .
V gene: TRBV5-6
CDR3 protein: CASSLGVFLEQFF

J gene: TRBJ1-1
clone size: .
V gene: TRBV15
CDR3 protein: CATSRGEGRGTEAFF

J gene: TRBJ2-5
clone size: .
V gene: TRBV28
CDR3 protein: CASSTLGQGLETQYF

J gene: TRBJ2-1
clone size: .
V gene: TRBV14
CDR3 protein: CASSRGTSGYNEQFF

J gene: TRBJ1-4
clone size: .
V gene: TRBV6-1
CDR3 protein: CAIRSQLNEKLFF

J gene: TRBJ1-1
clone size: .
V gene: TRBV29-1
CDR3 protein: CSVLLPGVTEAFF

J gene: TRBJ1-2
clone size: .
V gene: TRBV4-1
CDR3 protein: CASSQAGQGAGYTF

J gene: TRBJ1-2
clone size: .
V gene: TRBV7-2
CDR3 protein: CASRSGGQNYGYTF

J gene: TRBJ2-6
clone size: .
V gene: TRBV5-4
CDR3 protein: CASSGWDGSGANVLTF

J gene: TRBJ2-1
clone size: .
V gene: TRBV5-1
CDR3 protein: CASSSNQVGGAYNEQFF

J gene: TRBJ2-1
clone size: few
V gene: TRBV11-2
CDR3 protein: CASSSGTSGLNEQFF

J gene: TRBJ1-2
clone size: .
V gene: TRBV28
CDR3 protein: CASSSPQGSTTGYTF

J gene: TRBJ2-6
clone size: .
V gene: TRBV7-9
CDR3 protein: CASSLTVDSSGANVLTF

J gene: TRBJ2-1
clone size: .
V gene: TRBV2
CDR3 protein: CASDRGSYNEQFF

J gene: TRBJ2-6
clone size: .
V gene: TRBV28
CDR3 protein: CASSWDRSSSGANVLTF

J gene: TRBJ2-7
clone size: .
V gene: TRBV19
CDR3 protein: CASSMFGREQYF

J gene: TRBJ2-1
clone size: few
V gene: TRBV7-9
CDR3 protein: CASSKGGSGTSYNEQFF

J gene: TRBJ1-5
clone size: .
V gene: TRBV30
CDR3 protein: CALGLLGNQPQHF

J gene: TRBJ2-2
clone size: .
V gene: TRBV6-1
CDR3 protein: CASNGLAGNTGELFF

J gene: TRBJ2-1
clone size: .
V gene: TRBV2
CDR3 protein: CASGGRDVANEQFF

J gene: TRBJ1-1
clone size: once
V gene: TRBV30
CDR3 protein: CAWRQSNSRAFF